The 2 T cell receptor beta chains below all came from one sample that was sequenced in a study of OX40 agonist ivuxolimab in advanced cancers. The method was immunoSEQ multiplex PCR; TCRdb's version includes in-frame clones alone and lacks a portion of them. This sample has about 100,000 clones, with 70% to 85% found just once. The source material was CD4+ or CD8+ T cells sorted from blood, sampled in a trial of the OX40 agonist ivuxolimab. The origin of the receptors is an adult with an advanced solid tumor such as melanoma, head and neck, liver or kidney cancer.

The chain recombines TRBV7-2 with TRBJ2-7; no reliable D call. V was pared by 5 bases and J by 3 bases, with 11 bases between. Per the germline V gene, CDR1 is SGHTA and CDR2 is FQGNSA. The CDR3 is made up of 13 amino acids. The CDR3 nucleotides are TGTGCCAGCAGCCAAGGCGACGGCTACGAGCAGTACTTC. Translating it yields CASSQGDGYEQYF.

This chain joins TRBV18 and TRBJ2-1; D is possibly TRBD1 or TRBD2 (5 bases each). The CDR3 has 15 residues. Trimming took off 1 base at V and 4 bases at J, with 11 bases between the two ends. Per the germline V gene, CDR1 is KGHSH and CDR2 is LQKENI. The CDR3 spells CASSPRDRTYNEQFF. CDR3 nucleotide sequence: TGTGCCAGCTCACCACGGGACCGCACTTACAATGAGCAGTTCTTC.